These 11 T cell receptor beta chains share one sample of origin, sequenced in a study of T cell responses to AZD1222 COVID-19 vaccine. The protocol was immunoSEQ multiplex PCR, while the TCRdb copy is restricted to in-frame clones and leaves out a portion. This sample has around 97,000 clones; roughly 91% occur once, and the top ten carry 45% to 55%. Sequences were derived from peripheral blood, sampled on day 0 of AZD1222 vaccination. The receptors shown here come from an adult in good health.

This clone occurred once. V usage is TRBV28 and J usage is TRBJ1-2; tentatively, D is TRBD1 (6 bases). This CDR3 has 15 residues. Germline-derived CDR1 and CDR2 are MDHEN and SYDVKM. V lost 5 bases and J 0 bases, leaving 13 bases between the germline ends. This CDR3 is CASSPPDRSNYGYTF. In DNA, the CDR3 is TGTGCCAGCAGTCCTCCAGACAGGTCTAACTATGGCTACACCTTC.

The rearrangement uses TRBV5-6 and TRBJ1-4; D gene unclear. This CDR3 spans 14 amino acids. V shed 2 bases and J shed 3 bases, with 8 bases lying between them. Germline V CDR1 and CDR2: SGHDT, YYEEEE. The CDR3 loop is CASSFRAANEKLFF. DNA for the CDR3: TGTGCCAGCAGCTTCCGGGCAGCTAATGAAAAACTGTTTTTT. The full variable domain, with the rest looked up from reference TRBV5-6 and TRBJ1-4, is DAGVTQSPTHLIKTRGQQVTLRCSPKSGHDTVSWYQQALGQGPQFIFQYYEEEERQRGNFPDRFSGHQFPNYSSELNVNALLLGDSALYLCASSFRAANEKLFFGSGTQLSVL.

V usage is TRBV7-3 and J usage is TRBJ2-2; D uncertain. Germline V gene sequence: CDR1 SGHTA, CDR2 FQGTGA. Between the trimmed V and J ends, which lost 3 bases and 7 bases, there was a span of 6 bases. CDR3 size: 12 residues. The chain's CDR3 is CASSFLGGELFF. CDR3 in DNA: TGTGCCAGCAGCTTCTTAGGCGGGGAGCTGTTTTTT.

This chain uses TRBV4-1 with TRBJ1-5; unclear D gene. Germline-derived CDR1 and CDR2 are MGHRA and YSYEKL. Trimming removed 0 bases from V and 0 bases from J, with 9 bases in between. CDR3 length equals 16 residues. The CDR3: CASSQDPGVSNQPQHF. CDR3 coding DNA: TGCGCCAGCAGCCAAGATCCAGGAGTTAGCAATCAGCCCCAGCATTTT.

The chain has TRBV28 and TRBJ1-1; D call uncertain. CDR1 is MDHEN, CDR2 SYDVKM, per germline. The CDR3 has 11 amino acids. Deletions cut 6 bases from V and 7 bases from J, with 9 bases between. In DNA form, the CDR3 reads TGTGCCAGCAGCCCTGCGCGTGAAGCTTTCTTT. It codes for CASSPAREAFF.

The rearrangement joins TRBV28 to TRBJ1-5, with 9 nucleotides matching TRBD1. The germline CDR1 and CDR2 sequences are MDHEN and SYDVKM. The CDR3 runs to 18 residues. Germline trimming cut 6 bases from V and 2 bases from J; bases unmatched to any gene: 14. The CDR3 DNA is TGTGCCAGCAGCAACAGGGGGCGAATAGGAGGTGGCAATCAGCCCCAGCATTTT. Its translation is CASSNRGRIGGGNQPQHF. Full variable domain (rest looked up from reference TRBV28 and TRBJ1-5): DVKVTQSSRYLVKRTGEKVFLECVQDMDHENMFWYRQDPGLGLRLIYFSYDVKMKEKGDIPEGYSVSREKKERFSLILESASTNQTSMYLCASSNRGRIGGGNQPQHFGDGTRLSIL.

This chain uses TRBV7-9 with TRBJ1-5; D is perhaps TRBD1 (5 bases). Germline loops: CDR1 SEHNR, CDR2 FQNEAQ (reference sequence). V lost 4 bases and J lost 3, with 13 bases in between. This CDR3 comprises 15 residues. CDR3 amino acids: CASSSEAGLNQPQHF. Here the CDR3 DNA reads TGTGCCAGCAGCTCTGAGGCAGGGCTCAATCAGCCCCAGCATTTT.

V is TRBV19 and J is TRBJ1-2; perhaps TRBD1 as D (6 bases). Germline V CDR1 and CDR2: LNHDA, SQIVND (reference sequence). Trimming removed 4 bases at V and 5 bases at J, with 11 bases between. The CDR3 loop spans 13 amino acids. The CDR3 spells CASSNRQAYGYTF. The CDR3 DNA reads TGTGCCAGTAGTAATAGACAGGCTTATGGCTACACCTTC. Combining the CDR3 with reference TRBV19 and TRBJ1-2 gives the whole variable domain DGGITQSPKYLFRKEGQNVTLSCEQNLNHDAMYWYRQDPGQGLRLIYYSQIVNDFQKGDIAEGYSVSREKKESFPLTVTSAQKNPTAFYLCASSNRQAYGYTFGSGTRLTVV.

As DNA, the CDR3 is TGTGCCAGTACCATGGGGGGCAGGGTGGGCAATCAGCCCCAGCATTTT. Amino acid sequence: CASTMGGRVGNQPQHF. The genes are TRBV19 and TRBJ1-5; D is perhaps TRBD1 (6 bases). Per germline, CDR1 LNHDA and CDR2 SQIVND (reference sequence). CDR3 size: 16 residues. The V gene lost 7 bases and the J gene lost 2 bases, with 18 bases spanning the gap.

The CDR3 DNA follows: TGTGCCAGCTCAAGACAGGGGGCGGGTACTGAAGCTTTCTTT. Translation gives CASSRQGAGTEAFF. The rearrangement joins TRBV18 to TRBJ1-1; 10 nucleotides agree with TRBD1. CDR3 length equals 14 residues. V lost 5 bases to trimming and J lost 5 bases; unmatched junction nucleotides: 5. Germline values: CDR1 KGHSH, CDR2 LQKENI.

V is TRBV11-2 and J is TRBJ1-1, with 7 bases lining up with TRBD1. Losses at the gene ends were 4 bases for V and 3 bases for J; bases not matched to a gene: 8. Germline V lookup: CDR1 SGHAT, CDR2 FQNNGV. The CDR3 extends over 15 amino acids. The CDR3 reads CASSSYRGRDTEAFF. CDR3 DNA: TGTGCCAGCAGCTCGTACAGGGGACGCGACACTGAAGCTTTCTTT. Using reference TRBV11-2 and TRBJ1-1 for the parts outside the CDR3, the full variable domain is EAGVAQSPRYKIIEKRQSVAFWCNPISGHATLYWYQQILGQGPKLLIQFQNNGVVDDSQLPKDRFSAERLKGVDSTLKIQPAKLEDSAVYLCASSSYRGRDTEAFFGQGTRLTVV.